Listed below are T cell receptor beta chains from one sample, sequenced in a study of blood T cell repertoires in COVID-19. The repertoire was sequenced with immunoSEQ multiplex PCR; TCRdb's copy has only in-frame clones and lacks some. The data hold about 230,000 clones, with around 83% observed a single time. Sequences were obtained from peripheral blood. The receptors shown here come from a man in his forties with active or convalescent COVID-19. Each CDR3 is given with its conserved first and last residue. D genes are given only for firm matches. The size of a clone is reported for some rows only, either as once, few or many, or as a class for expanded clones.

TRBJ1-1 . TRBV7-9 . CASSSPYREAFF TGTGCCAGCAGCTCCCCCTACAGAGAAGCTTTCTTT
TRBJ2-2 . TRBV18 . CASSPVGGADTGELFF TGTGCCAGCTCACCCGTGGGCGGGGCCGACACCGGGGAGCTGTTTTTT
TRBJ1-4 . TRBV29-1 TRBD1 CSVLTGPPEKLFF TGCAGCGTGTTGACAGGGCCCCCTGAAAAACTGTTTTTT
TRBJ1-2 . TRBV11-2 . CASSPQGWGYTF TGTGCCAGCAGCCCACAGGGTTGGGGCTACACCTTC
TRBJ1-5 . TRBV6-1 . CASSVGRQYSNQPQHF TGTGCCAGCAGTGTTGGCCGTCAATATAGCAATCAGCCCCAGCATTTT
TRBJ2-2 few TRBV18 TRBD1 CASSPNPGQGASGELFF TGTGCCAGCTCACCTAATCCTGGACAGGGCGCATCCGGGGAGCTGTTTTTT
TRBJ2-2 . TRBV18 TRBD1 CASSPPDRGTGELFF TGTGCCAGCTCACCACCAGACAGGGGCACCGGGGAGCTGTTTTTT
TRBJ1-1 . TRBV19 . CASSTTGNTEAFF TGTGCCAGTAGTACGACAGGGAACACTGAAGCTTTCTTT
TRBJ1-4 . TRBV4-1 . CASSLRQGGEKLFF TGCGCCAGCAGCCTGCGGCAGGGAGGCGAAAAACTGTTTTTT
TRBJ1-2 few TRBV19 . CASTDTDYGYTF TGTGCCAGTACGGACACCGACTATGGCTACACCTTC
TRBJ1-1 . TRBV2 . CASMRPPMNTEAFF TGTGCCAGCATGCGGCCACCTATGAACACTGAAGCTTTCTTT
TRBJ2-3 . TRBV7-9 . CASSSSRGAKDTQYF TGTGCCAGCAGCTCCTCTCGGGGGGCGAAAGATACGCAGTATTTT
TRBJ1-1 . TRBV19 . CASSVRRGSTEAFF TGTGCCAGTAGTGTCCGGCGGGGGAGTACTGAAGCTTTCTTT
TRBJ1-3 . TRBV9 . CASSVGTASGNTIYF TGTGCCAGCAGCGTAGGGACAGCCTCTGGAAACACCATATATTTT
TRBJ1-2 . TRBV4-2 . CASSQDQTDFANYGYTF TGTGCCAGCAGCCAAGATCAGACAGACTTTGCTAACTATGGCTACACCTTC
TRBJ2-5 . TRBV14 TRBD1 CASSHRNKPGGTQYF TGTGCCAGCAGCCACAGAAATAAACCAGGGGGGACCCAGTACTTC
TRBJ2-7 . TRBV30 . CAWSRGWYEQYF TGTGCCTGGAGTAGAGGGTGGTACGAGCAGTACTTC
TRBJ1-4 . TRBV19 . CASRRRSDEKLFF TGTGCCAGTAGGAGGAGGTCCGATGAAAAACTGTTTTTT
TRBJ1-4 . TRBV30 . CAWSSSRAGGEKLFF TGTGCCTGGAGTAGCTCCAGGGCGGGGGGGGAAAAACTGTTTTTT
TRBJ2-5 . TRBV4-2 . CASSQAYPPGYQETQYF TGTGCCAGCAGCCAAGCGTACCCCCCGGGTTACCAAGAGACCCAGTACTTC
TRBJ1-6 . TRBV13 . CASSSDSSNSPLHF TGTGCCAGCAGCTCCGACAGCAGTAATTCACCCCTCCACTTT
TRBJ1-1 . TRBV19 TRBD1 CASSTGQGAKAFF TGTGCCAGTAGTACCGGACAGGGGGCGAAAGCTTTCTTT
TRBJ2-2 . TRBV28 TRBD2 CASSSFLAVAGEPRTVTGELFF TGTGCCAGCAGTTCCTTCTTGGCGGTAGCGGGAGAGCCCCGAACTGTTACCGGGGAGCTGTTTTTT
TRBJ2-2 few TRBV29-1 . CSAPRVTGELFF TGCAGCGCTCCCAGGGTCACCGGGGAGCTGTTTTTT
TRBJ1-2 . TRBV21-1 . CASSKATGATRTF TGTGCCAGCAGCAAAGCGACAGGGGCGACTAGAACCTTC
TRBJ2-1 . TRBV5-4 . CASSPGREAFNEQFF TGTGCCAGCAGCCCAGGCAGGGAAGCTTTTAATGAGCAGTTCTTC
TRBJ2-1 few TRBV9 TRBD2 CASSVESGGDSQFF TGTGCCAGCAGCGTAGAGAGCGGGGGGGATTCACAGTTCTTC
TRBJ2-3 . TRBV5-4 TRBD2 CASRGDYSTDTQYF TGTGCCAGCAGAGGGGACTATAGCACAGATACGCAGTATTTT
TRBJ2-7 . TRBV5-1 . CASREQGGYEQYF TGCGCCAGCAGGGAACAGGGTGGGTATGAGCAGTACTTC
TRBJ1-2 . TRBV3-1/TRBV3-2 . CASSYGGYGYTF TGTGCCAGCAGCTACGGGGGCTATGGCTACACCTTC
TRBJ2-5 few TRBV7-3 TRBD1 CASSRQGWETQYF TGTGCCAGCAGCCGACAGGGTTGGGAGACCCAGTACTTC
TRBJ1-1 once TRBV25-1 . CASSGMTGLGTEAFF TGTGCCAGCAGTGGCATGACAGGATTGGGGACTGAAGCTTTCTTT
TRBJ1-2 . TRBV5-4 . CASSLVGGYGYTF TGTGCCAGCAGCTTGGTGGGGGGATATGGCTACACCTTC
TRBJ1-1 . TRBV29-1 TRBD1 CSAGDRALTEAFF TGCAGCGCCGGGGACAGGGCCCTCACTGAAGCTTTCTTT
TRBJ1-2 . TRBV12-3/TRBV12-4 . CASSSGHNYGYTF TGTGCCAGCAGTTCGGGACATAACTATGGCTACACCTTC
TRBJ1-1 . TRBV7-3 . CASSTIGGTEAFF TGTGCCAGCAGTACTATCGGGGGCACTGAAGCTTTCTTT
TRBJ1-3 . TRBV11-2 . CASSLGSFGNTIYF TGTGCCAGCAGCTTAGGGTCATTCGGGAACACCATATATTTT
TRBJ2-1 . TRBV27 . CASSSGQPSSYNEQFF TGTGCCAGCAGTTCAGGACAGCCTAGCTCCTACAATGAGCAGTTCTTC
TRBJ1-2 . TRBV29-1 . CSVEEAGIDGYTF TGCAGCGTTGAAGAGGCCGGGATAGACGGCTACACCTTC
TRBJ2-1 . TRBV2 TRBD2 CASKTGTTYNEQFF TGTGCCAGCAAAACCGGGACTACCTACAATGAGCAGTTCTTC
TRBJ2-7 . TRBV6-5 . CASTQQGPRYEQYF TGTGCCAGCACCCAACAGGGACCCCGCTACGAGCAGTACTTC